This TCR beta chain emerged from a study of shared clonotypes between healthy human individuals. Profiled with immunoSEQ multiplex PCR; TCRdb holds only in-frame clones, not every one. The sample contains about 2.4 million clones, 93% of which appear only once. Trimming pared 2 bases from V and 1 base from J, leaving 29 bases between. Germline V CDR1 and CDR2: MRHNA, SNTAGT. This CDR3 contains 21 residues. The chain combines TRBV6-4 with TRBJ1-2; the D is unclear. The clonotype originates from a man between 18 and 29 years old in good health. Some clones in this sample may be carry-over from other donors' samples. Sequencing was carried out using naive CD4+ T cells from PBMCs. Stated subset: CD45RA+ positively selected. As DNA, the CDR3 is TGTGCCAGCAGTGACAGTGAAGCGCTCAGAGAACTGCAACCGCTTAACTATGGCTACACCTTC. Translation: CASSDSEALRELQPLNYGYTF.